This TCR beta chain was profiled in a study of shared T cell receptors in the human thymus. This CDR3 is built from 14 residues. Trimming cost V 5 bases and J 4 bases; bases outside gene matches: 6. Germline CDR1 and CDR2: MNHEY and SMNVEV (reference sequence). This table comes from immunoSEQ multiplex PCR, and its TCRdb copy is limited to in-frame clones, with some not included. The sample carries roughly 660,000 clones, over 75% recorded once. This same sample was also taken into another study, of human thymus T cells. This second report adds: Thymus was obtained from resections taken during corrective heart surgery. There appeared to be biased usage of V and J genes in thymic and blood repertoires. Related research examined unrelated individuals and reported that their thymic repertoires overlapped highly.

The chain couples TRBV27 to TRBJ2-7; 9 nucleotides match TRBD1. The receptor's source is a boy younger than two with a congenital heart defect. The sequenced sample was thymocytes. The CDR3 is CASSPRDRVYEQYF. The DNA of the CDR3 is TGTGCCAGCAGTCCCCGGGACAGGGTATACGAGCAGTACTTC.